This is a list of T cell receptor beta chains from one sample in a study of molecular identifiers for immune sequencing clone quantification. TCRdb re-analysed the PCR reads in MiXCR, keeping a single row per CDR3 protein. Of about 630,000 distinct CDR3 sequences detected, 25% appear once; the ten largest clones hold 0.75% to 0.8%. Source material: naive CD8+ T cells from blood, with Jurkat cell RNA spiked in. These receptors all come from a human donor in good health. Some libraries in this study had Jurkat cell RNA spiked in. The CDR3 runs from the conserved cysteine through the conserved F or W. D genes are given only for firm matches. Size is stated for part of the rows, as once, few or many counts, or as a class when the clone is expanded.

v_gene,j_gene,d_gene,abundance,CDR3aa,CDR3nt
TRBV7-9,TRBJ2-5,.,.,CASSELDAGIQETQYF,TGTGCCAGCAGCGAACTCGATGCGGGCATTCAAGAGACCCAGTACTTC
TRBV6-2/TRBV6-3,TRBJ2-7,.,.,CASSYPLFGNSYEQYF,TGTGCCAGCAGTTACCCTCTCTTTGGCAACTCCTACGAGCAGTACTTC
TRBV30,TRBJ2-7,.,few,CAWSADSHEQYF,TGTGCCTGGAGCGCGGACAGCCACGAGCAGTACTTC
TRBV9,TRBJ2-4,TRBD1,.,CASSAGTGDLAKNIQYF,TGTGCCAGCAGCGCCGGGACAGGAGACCTAGCCAAAAACATTCAGTACTTC
TRBV29-1,TRBJ2-7,TRBD2,.,CSVEGDYSYEQYF,TGCAGCGTTGAGGGGGACTACTCCTACGAGCAGTACTTC
TRBV4-3,TRBJ2-7,.,.,CASSQEGGAYEQYF,TGCGCCAGCAGCCAAGAGGGGGGCGCCTACGAGCAGTACTTC
TRBV6-2/TRBV6-3,TRBJ1-1,TRBD1,.,CVSRPTGENTEAFF,TGTGTCAGCAGACCAACAGGGGAAAACACTGAAGCCTTCTTT
TRBV12-3/TRBV12-4,TRBJ1-2,.,.,CASSRLGRSGYTF,TGTGCCAGCAGCCGCCTAGGCCGCTCGGGCTACACCTTC
TRBV4-3,TRBJ1-2,.,.,CASSQDLGDYGYTF,TGCGCCAGCAGCCAAGATCTAGGGGACTATGGCTACACCTTC
TRBV6-2/TRBV6-3,TRBJ1-1,.,many,CASAIDRSTEAFF,TGTGCCAGCGCAATAGATAGGAGCACTGAAGCTTTCTTT
TRBV28,TRBJ1-1,TRBD1,.,CASSGTGVLNTEAFF,TGTGCCAGCAGCGGGACAGGGGTTTTGAACACTGAAGCTTTCTTT
TRBV12-3/TRBV12-4,TRBJ2-3,TRBD2,.,CASSTILAGVLADTQYF,TGTGCCAGCAGTACCATACTAGCGGGGGTTCTTGCAGATACGCAGTATTTT
TRBV5-4,TRBJ2-7,TRBD2,.,CASSIPWGGIPYEQYF,TGTGCCAGCAGCATCCCCTGGGGGGGGATCCCCTACGAGCAGTACTTC
TRBV4-3,TRBJ2-7,TRBD2,.,CASSQEVELAASYEQYF,TGCGCCAGCAGCCAAGAAGTGGAGCTAGCGGCCTCCTACGAGCAGTACTTC
TRBV12-3/TRBV12-4,TRBJ2-3,.,many,CATGAGKTDTQYF,TGCGCCACGGGGGCGGGGAAAACAGATACGCAGTATTTT
TRBV4-1,TRBJ2-3,.,.,CASSQAQGFIADTQYF,TGCGCCAGCAGCCAAGCACAGGGTTTTATAGCAGATACGCAGTATTTT
TRBV4-1,TRBJ2-7,TRBD1,many,CASSQTGQGANEQYF,TGCGCCAGCAGCCAGACCGGACAGGGGGCCAACGAGCAGTACTTC
TRBV10-3,TRBJ2-7,TRBD2,few,CAISGIGRTRPSYEQYF,TGTGCCATCAGTGGGATCGGGAGGACAAGGCCCTCTTACGAGCAGTACTTC
TRBV6-1,TRBJ2-7,.,many,CASSDTGKVRDEQYF,TGTGCCAGCAGTGACACAGGGAAGGTTCGGGACGAGCAGTACTTC
TRBV6-5,TRBJ2-5,.,many,CASSYDQETQYF,TGTGCCAGCAGTTACGATCAAGAGACCCAGTACTTC
TRBV7-9,TRBJ2-2,TRBD1,.,CASRARDRVFRELFF,TGTGCCAGCAGGGCCCGGGACAGGGTGTTCCGGGAGCTGTTTTTT
TRBV19,TRBJ2-3,.,few,CASKPAWGAETDTQYF,TGTGCCAGTAAGCCGGCATGGGGGGCCGAGACAGATACGCAGTATTTT
TRBV7-9,TRBJ2-7,.,many,CASTKTAIEQYF,TGTGCCAGCACCAAGACTGCTATCGAGCAGTACTTC
TRBV28,TRBJ2-2,.,few,CASSPRMSLKTGELFF,TGTGCCAGCAGTCCTAGAATGTCCCTAAAGACAGGGGAGCTGTTTTTT
TRBV4-3,TRBJ2-7,.,.,CASSQDFGRIYEQYF,TGCGCCAGCAGCCAAGATTTCGGACGTATCTACGAGCAGTACTTC
TRBV19,TRBJ2-2,TRBD2,.,CASSIGLAGATGELFF,TGTGCCAGTAGTATCGGACTAGCGGGAGCCACCGGGGAGCTGTTTTTT
TRBV12-3/TRBV12-4,TRBJ2-3,TRBD1,.,CASSLLTGTTDTQYF,TGTGCCAGCAGTTTACTGACAGGGACCACAGATACGCAGTATTTT
TRBV19,TRBJ2-7,.,few,CASSIGHNYEQYF,TGTGCCAGTAGTATCGGACATAACTACGAGCAGTACTTC
TRBV4-1,TRBJ2-1,.,.,CASSQQYNEQFF,TGCGCCAGCAGCCAGCAGTACAATGAGCAGTTCTTC
TRBV27,TRBJ1-4,TRBD1,.,CASTTGRGEKLFF,TGTGCCAGTACGACAGGGAGAGGGGAAAAACTGTTTTTT
TRBV11-2,TRBJ1-1,TRBD1,many,CASSLSRDRGSFF,TGTGCCAGCAGCTTAAGCCGGGACAGGGGATCTTTCTTT
TRBV4-3,TRBJ2-3,TRBD2,few,CASSQEGASGGNTDTQYF,TGCGCCAGCAGCCAAGAAGGGGCTAGCGGGGGAAACACAGATACGCAGTATTTT
TRBV5-5,TRBJ2-7,.,few,CASSRTRVSGEQYF,TGTGCCAGCAGCCGCACCCGGGTCTCGGGGGAGCAGTACTTC
TRBV19,TRBJ1-4,.,.,CASSRTTGRTNEKLFF,TGTGCCAGTAGTAGGACTACAGGGCGGACTAATGAAAAACTGTTTTTT
TRBV7-9,TRBJ2-3,.,.,CASSDPRTDTQYF,TGTGCCAGCAGCGACCCGCGGACAGATACGCAGTATTTT
TRBV11-2,TRBJ2-7,.,.,CASSPPLGRPIYEQYF,TGTGCCAGCAGCCCCCCTTTGGGACGGCCAATCTACGAGCAGTACTTC
TRBV14,TRBJ2-5,TRBD2,many,CASSQEFGRAQTQYF,TGTGCCAGCAGCCAAGAATTCGGGAGGGCGCAGACCCAGTACTTC
TRBV6-5,TRBJ2-3,TRBD1,many,CASSYSSDVTGASTDTQYF,TGTGCCAGCAGTTACTCGTCGGATGTGACAGGGGCCTCCACAGATACGCAGTATTTT
TRBV7-9,TRBJ2-3,.,few,CASSLGEVRWTDTQYF,TGTGCCAGCAGCTTAGGGGAGGTTAGGTGGACAGATACGCAGTATTTT
TRBV19,TRBJ1-5,.,.,CASSTVAQYSNQPQHF,TGTGCCAGTAGTACCGTGGCCCAATATAGCAATCAGCCCCAGCATTTT
TRBV11-1,TRBJ2-7,.,.,CASSLEVGAGEQYF,TGTGCCAGCAGCTTAGAGGTGGGAGCTGGCGAGCAGTACTTC
TRBV20-1,TRBJ2-7,.,many,CSASGDWHYEQYF,TGCAGTGCTAGTGGCGACTGGCACTACGAGCAGTACTTC
TRBV2,TRBJ2-5,.,.,CASSEGGPGRTQYF,TGTGCCAGCAGTGAAGGGGGGCCAGGGAGGACCCAGTACTTC
TRBV13,TRBJ2-7,TRBD2,.,CASSWTSGDSSYEQYF,TGTGCCAGCAGTTGGACTAGCGGGGATAGCTCCTACGAGCAGTACTTC
TRBV7-9,TRBJ2-7,.,.,CASSSSPSEQYF,TGTGCCAGCAGCTCTTCCCCCTCCGAGCAGTACTTC
TRBV7-6,TRBJ1-5,.,.,CASSLREFNQPQHF,TGTGCCAGCAGCTTACGTGAGTTCAATCAGCCCCAGCATTTT
TRBV27,TRBJ2-3,.,few,CASSLSVQGRDTQYF,TGTGCCAGCAGTTTATCTGTGCAGGGTCGAGATACGCAGTATTTT
TRBV19,TRBJ2-6,.,.,CASSIGNRGANVLTF,TGTGCCAGTAGTATAGGGAATCGTGGGGCCAACGTCCTGACTTTC
TRBV24-1,TRBJ1-2,TRBD1,.,CATSDRDSTGGSYGYTF,TGTGCCACCAGTGACCGCGACTCGACAGGGGGGTCCTATGGCTACACCTTC
TRBV28,TRBJ2-7,.,.,CASSLPGADERYF,TGTGCCAGCAGTTTGCCCGGGGCGGACGAGCGGTACTTC
TRBV9,TRBJ1-6,.,.,CASSGGHGNSPLHF,TGTGCCAGCAGCGGGGGGCATGGGAATTCACCCCTCCACTTT
TRBV6-2/TRBV6-3,TRBJ2-7,TRBD1,.,CASRLTGSIYEQYF,TGTGCCAGCAGGTTGACAGGGAGCATCTACGAGCAGTACTTC
TRBV5-1,TRBJ2-7,TRBD1,many,CASSQRDRTYEQYF,TGCGCCAGCAGCCAACGGGACAGGACCTACGAGCAGTACTTC
TRBV15,TRBJ2-5,TRBD2,.,CATSRDSLLAGGKHQETQYF,TGTGCCACCAGCAGAGATTCTTTGCTAGCGGGGGGAAAGCACCAAGAGACCCAGTACTTC
TRBV27,TRBJ1-1,.,.,CASSLSAGAREAFF,TGTGCCAGCAGTTTATCGGCAGGGGCCCGTGAAGCTTTCTTT
TRBV5-1,TRBJ2-7,.,few,CASSSGQRGSAYEQYF,TGCGCCAGCAGCTCAGGACAGCGGGGTTCGGCCTACGAGCAGTACTTC
TRBV23-1,TRBJ2-3,.,few,CASSQSIQGVTDTQYF,TGCGCCAGCAGTCAATCCATACAGGGAGTTACAGATACGCAGTATTTT
TRBV6-5,TRBJ2-7,.,many,CASSYGAPPEEYF,TGTGCCAGCAGTTATGGCGCGCCCCCCGAGGAGTACTTC
TRBV4-1,TRBJ2-7,TRBD1,few,CASSHGPGQGLNEQYF,TGCGCCAGCAGCCATGGACCGGGACAGGGACTAAACGAGCAGTACTTC